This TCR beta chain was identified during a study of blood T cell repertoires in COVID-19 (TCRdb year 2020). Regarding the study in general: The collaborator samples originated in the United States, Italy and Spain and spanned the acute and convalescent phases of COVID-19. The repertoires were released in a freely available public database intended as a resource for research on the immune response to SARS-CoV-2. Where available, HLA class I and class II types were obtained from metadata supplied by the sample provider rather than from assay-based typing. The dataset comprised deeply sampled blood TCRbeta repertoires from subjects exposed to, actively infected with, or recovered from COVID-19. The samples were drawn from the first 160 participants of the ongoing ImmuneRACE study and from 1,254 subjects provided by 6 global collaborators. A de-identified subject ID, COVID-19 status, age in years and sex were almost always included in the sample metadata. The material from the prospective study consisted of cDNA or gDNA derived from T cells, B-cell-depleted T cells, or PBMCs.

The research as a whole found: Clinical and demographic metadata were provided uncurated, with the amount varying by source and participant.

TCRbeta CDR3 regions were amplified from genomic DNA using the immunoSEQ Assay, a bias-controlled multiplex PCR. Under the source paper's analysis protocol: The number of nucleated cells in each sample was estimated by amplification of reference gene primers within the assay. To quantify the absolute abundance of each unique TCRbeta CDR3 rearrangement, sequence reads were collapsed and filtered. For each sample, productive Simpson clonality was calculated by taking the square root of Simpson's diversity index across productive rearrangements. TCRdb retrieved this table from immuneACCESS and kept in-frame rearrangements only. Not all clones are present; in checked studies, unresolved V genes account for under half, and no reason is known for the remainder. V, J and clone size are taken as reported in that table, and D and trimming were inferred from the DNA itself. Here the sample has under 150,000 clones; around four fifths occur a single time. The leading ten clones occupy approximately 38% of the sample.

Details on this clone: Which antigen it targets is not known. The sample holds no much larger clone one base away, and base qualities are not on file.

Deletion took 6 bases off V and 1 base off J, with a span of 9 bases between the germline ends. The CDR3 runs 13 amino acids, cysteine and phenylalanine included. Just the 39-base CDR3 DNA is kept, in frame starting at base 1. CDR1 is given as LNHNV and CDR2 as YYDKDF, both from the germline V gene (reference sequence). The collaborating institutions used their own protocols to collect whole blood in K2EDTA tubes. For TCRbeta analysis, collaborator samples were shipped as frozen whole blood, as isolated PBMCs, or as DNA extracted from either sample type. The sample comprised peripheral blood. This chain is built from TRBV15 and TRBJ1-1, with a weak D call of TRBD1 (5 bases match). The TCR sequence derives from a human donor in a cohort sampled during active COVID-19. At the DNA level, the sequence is TGTGCCACCAGGTATCAGGGGAACACTGAAGCTTTCTTT. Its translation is CATRYQGNTEAFF.